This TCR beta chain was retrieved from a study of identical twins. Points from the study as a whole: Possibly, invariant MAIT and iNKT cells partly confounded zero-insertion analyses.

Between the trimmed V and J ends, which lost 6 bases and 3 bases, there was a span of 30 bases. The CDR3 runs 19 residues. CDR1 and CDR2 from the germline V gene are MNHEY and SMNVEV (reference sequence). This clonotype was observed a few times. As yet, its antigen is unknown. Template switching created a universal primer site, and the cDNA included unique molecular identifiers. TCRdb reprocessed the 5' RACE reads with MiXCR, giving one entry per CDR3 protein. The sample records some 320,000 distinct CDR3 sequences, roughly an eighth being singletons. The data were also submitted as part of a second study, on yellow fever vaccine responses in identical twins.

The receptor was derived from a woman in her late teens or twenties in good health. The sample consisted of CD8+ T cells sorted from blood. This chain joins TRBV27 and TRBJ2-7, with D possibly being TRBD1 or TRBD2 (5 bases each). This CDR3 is CASSLKKGPDRPFNYEQYF. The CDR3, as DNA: TGTGCCAGCAGCCTTAAAAAGGGACCCGACCGCCCATTTAACTACGAGCAGTACTTC.